This T cell receptor beta chain was sequenced for a study of T cell clonality in common variable immunodeficiency. Unmatched junction bases numbered 1, after V lost 0 bases and J lost 6 bases. The CDR3 covers 15 residues. CDR1 is KGHSH and CDR2 is LQKENI in the germline V gene. This clone was recorded at least ten times. Read coverage stops 3 residues before the CDR3 terminus; the germline J gene supplies the remainder. The sample carries other DNA sequences with the same CDR3. The data were produced by immunoSEQ multiplex PCR, yet TCRdb's version contains in-frame clones alone and is incomplete. Observed in the sample are tens of thousands of clones, none of them singletons.

What was sequenced was peripheral blood mononuclear cells. This sequence was found in a person aged 18-69 years in good health. The chain links TRBV18 to TRBJ1-3; 11 nucleotides agree with TRBD1. The part of the CDR3 DNA that was read is TGTGCCAGCTCACCACCGGGACAGGGGGTAAACACC. Protein product: CASSPPGQGVNT. The full CDR3 is CASSPPGQGVNTIYF. Together with reference TRBV18 and TRBJ1-3, the CDR3 gives the full variable domain: NAGVMQNPRHLVRRRGQEARLRCSPMKGHSHVYWYRQLPEEGLKFMVYLQKENIIDESGMPKERFSAEFPKEGPSILRIQQVVRGDSAAYFCASSPPGQGVNTIYFGEGSWLTVV.